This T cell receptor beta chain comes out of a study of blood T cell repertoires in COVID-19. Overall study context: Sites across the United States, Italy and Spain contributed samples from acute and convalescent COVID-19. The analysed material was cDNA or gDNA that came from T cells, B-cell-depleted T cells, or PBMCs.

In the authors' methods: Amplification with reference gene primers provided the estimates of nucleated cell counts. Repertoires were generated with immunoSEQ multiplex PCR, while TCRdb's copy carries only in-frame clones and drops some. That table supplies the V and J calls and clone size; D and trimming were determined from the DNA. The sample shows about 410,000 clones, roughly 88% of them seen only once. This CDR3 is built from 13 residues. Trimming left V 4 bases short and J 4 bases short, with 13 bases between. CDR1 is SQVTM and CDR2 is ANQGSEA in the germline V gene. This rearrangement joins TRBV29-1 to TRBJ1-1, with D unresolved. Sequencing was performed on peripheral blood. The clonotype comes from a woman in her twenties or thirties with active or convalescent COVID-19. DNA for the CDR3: TGCAGCGTTGTGCCCCCCGCGAGCACTGAAGCTTTCTTT. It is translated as CSVVPPASTEAFF. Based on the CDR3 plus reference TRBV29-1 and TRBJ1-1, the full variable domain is SAVISQKPSRDICQRGTSLTIQCQVDSQVTMMFWYRQQPGQSLTLIATANQGSEATYESGFVIDKFPISRPNLTFSTLTVSNMSPEDSSIYLCSVVPPASTEAFFGQGTRLTVV.